This TCR beta chain was found in a study of blood T cell repertoires in COVID-19. Looking at the study overall: Sample material is recorded as cDNA or gDNA derived from T cells, B-cell-depleted T cells, or PBMCs.

Trimming took 5 bases from V and 7 from J; bases not matched to a gene: 8. Germline CDR1 reads LGHNA; CDR2 reads YSLEER. This CDR3 has 15 residues. Data came from immunoSEQ multiplex PCR; TCRdb stores just in-frame clones and leaves some out. The sample carries 65,000 to 80,000 clones, roughly 88% recorded once. The rearrangement links TRBV4-3 to TRBJ1-6; 7 bases are a match to TRBD1. This clonotype was sampled from a man aged 25 to 40 with acute or convalescent COVID-19. Sequenced input: peripheral blood. The CDR3 coding sequence is TGCGCCAGCAGCTTGGTCGGGACAGAAAATTCACCCCTCCACTTT. This translates into CASSLVGTENSPLHF.